Following are 11 T cell receptor gamma chains from one sample sequenced in a study of Vδ1+ human thymocytes. No antigens are known for them. Study observations and caveats: Thymic TRG and TRD repertoires appeared highly polyclonal, with Gaussian CDR3 length distributions.

The template was reverse-transcribed extracted RNA. Multiplex PCR used pooled V-gene forward primers and a constant-region reverse primer to amplify CDR3s. TCRdb re-processed the multiplex PCR reads via CATT. Of roughly 30,000 gamma-chain clones in the sample, about 18% were seen once. The sequencing sample was made of Vdelta1+ gamma-delta thymocytes from the thymus. Specified subset: FACS-sorted CD3+ TCRalphabeta- TCRVdelta1+ TCRVdelta2- thymocytes. The receptors were sampled from a boy under two years old who had congenital heart surgery.

This rearrangement joins TRGV3 to TRGJP2. Trimming at V came to 5 bases and at J to 1 base, leaving 4 bases not matched to a gene. The germline V gene encodes CDR1 VTNTFY and CDR2 YDVSTARD (reference sequence). The CDR3 has 14 residues. The CDR3 coding sequence is TGTGCCACCTGGGGCTTTAGTAGTGATTGGATCAAGACGTTT. This sequence encodes CATWGFSSDWIKTF.

The genes are TRGV5 and TRGJ1 or TRGJ2. Germline V gene data show CDR1 as VINAFY and CDR2 as YDVSNSKD. J gave up 9 bases and V 4 bases, and 6 bases lay outside the gene matches. The CDR3 is 11 residues long. In nucleotides, the CDR3 is TGTGCCACCTGGGAACGCCCTAAGAAACTCTTT. Translating it yields CATWERPKKLF.

The chain combines TRGV9 with TRGJ1 or TRGJ2. Germline V lookup: CDR1 GITISATS, CDR2 ISYDGTV (reference sequence). This CDR3 is 13 amino acids long. V shed 1 base and J 16 bases; nucleotides not matched to a gene: 16. CDR3 sequence: CALWEVLSKKWLF. CDR3 in DNA: TGTGCCTTGTGGGAGGTTCTATCTAAGAAGTGGCTCTTT.

This sequence joins TRGV8 and TRGJ1 or TRGJ2. This CDR3 is built from 14 residues. The J segment lost 5 bases and the V segment lost 0 bases, leaving 7 bases of the junction unmatched. Germline loops: CDR1 VENAVY, CDR2 YDSYNSRV. CDR3 region: CATWDRRGHYKKLF. In DNA form, the CDR3 reads TGTGCCACCTGGGATAGGCGAGGGCATTATAAGAAACTCTTT.

A remark on this clone: Other DNA sequences in this specimen translate into the identical CDR3. This chain connects TRGV2 to TRGJ1 or TRGJ2. The CDR3 runs to 11 residues. CDR1 is EGSNGY and CDR2 is YDSYNSKV in the germline V gene. With V trimmed by 0 bases and J by 12 bases, 5 bases remained unmatched. The CDR3 protein is CATWDGPAKLF. The CDR3, as DNA: TGTGCCACCTGGGACGGGCCTGCGAAACTCTTT.

This clone was detected a few times. This chain links TRGV3 with TRGJ1 or TRGJ2. Trimming took 4 bases from V and 9 from J; bases not matched to a gene: 3. Germline V gene data show CDR1 as VTNTFY and CDR2 as YDVSTARD (reference sequence). The CDR3 length is 10 residues. The CDR3 loop reads CATWESKKLF. DNA for the CDR3: TGTGCCACCTGGGAGAGTAAGAAACTCTTT.

This clone has a handful of counts. The V gene is TRGV2, the J gene TRGJ1 or TRGJ2. The germline V gene has CDR1 EGSNGY and CDR2 YDSYNSKV. The V segment lost 3 bases and the J segment 10 bases; nucleotides outside the gene matches: 6. This CDR3 spans 11 amino acids. The CDR3 spells CATWDSTKKLF. CDR3 sequence (DNA): TGTGCCACCTGGGACTCTACCAAGAAACTCTTT.

A few counts support this clone. Other DNA sequences in the same sample also yield this CDR3. The chain carries TRGV5 and TRGJ1 or TRGJ2. The CDR3 spans 13 residues. After removal of 0 bases from V and 7 bases from J, the junction contained 6 bases not matched to a gene. Per the germline V gene, CDR1 is VINAFY and CDR2 is YDVSNSKD. CDR3 residues: CATWDRLGYKKLF. The CDR3 DNA sequence: TGTGCCACCTGGGACAGGCTTGGGTATAAGAAACTCTTT.

This clone came up a few times. The chain couples TRGV4 to TRGJP2. The CDR3 runs 14 residues. V dropped 4 bases and J dropped 0; count of bases not matched to a gene: 2. From germline, CDR1 is EGSTGY and CDR2 YDSYTSSV. The DNA for the CDR3 is TGTGCCACCTGGGAAAATAGTAGTGATTGGATCAAGACGTTT. This translates into CATWENSSDWIKTF.

This clone turned up a few times. The same CDR3 also results from other DNA sequences found in this sample. This chain links TRGV9 with TRGJ1 or TRGJ2. The CDR3 totals 11 residues. The germline V gene has CDR1 GITISATS and CDR2 ISYDGTV (reference sequence). V shed 0 bases and J 11 bases; nucleotides not matched to a gene: 4. The CDR3 bases are TGTGCCTTGTGGGAGGTGCCAGAGAAACTCTTT. It codes for CALWEVPEKLF.

Sample share makes this clone medium-sized (0.01 to 0.1%). The same CDR3 also results from other DNA sequences found in this sample. The rearrangement uses TRGV5 and TRGJ1 or TRGJ2. This CDR3 spans 13 amino acids. The germline CDR1 and CDR2 sequences are VINAFY and YDVSNSKD. V shed 0 bases, J shed 4 bases, and the junction held 3 bases outside the gene matches. The CDR3: CATWDRRYYKKLF. As DNA, the CDR3 is TGTGCCACCTGGGACAGGCGGTATTATAAGAAACTCTTT.